This TCR beta chain was captured by sequencing in a study of PD-1 blockade in mismatch repair-deficient tumors. For the study at large: Patients had approximately 13 mismatch repair-deficient cancer types, all previously treated and progressing. Findings and caveats of the study: After pembrolizumab, tumor-resident clones rose rapidly, then generally contracted before radiologic responses.

A note on this clone: As yet, its antigen is unknown.

The TCR-sequenced patients were a few responders to pembrolizumab. Measured with immunoSEQ multiplex PCR; TCRdb has only the in-frame clones, and not every one. The sample lists over 75,000 clones; over 75% were seen once. The sequence derives from an adult with mismatch repair-deficient cancer. The source material was peripheral blood, sampled 12 weeks after starting pembrolizumab.

The CDR3 reads CASSQGTGGSYEQYF. CDR3 in DNA: TGTGCCAGCAGCCAAGGGACAGGGGGCTCCTACGAGCAGTACTTC. The genes are TRBV4-2 and TRBJ2-7, with TRBD1 matching 10 bases. The CDR3 runs to 15 residues. The J segment lost 0 bases and the V segment lost 1 base, leaving 0 bases of the junction unmatched. Per the germline V gene, CDR1 is LGHNA and CDR2 is YNFKEQ.